Listed here are 4 T cell receptor beta chains from one sample, sequenced in a study of glioma-infiltrating T cells (dated by TCRdb to 2016 to 2017). Sequenced using an Illumina MiSeq. TCR alpha and beta CDR3 regions were amplified with the iRepertoire nested amplicon-rescue multiplex PCR (arm-PCR) platform from RNA. In-frame beta chains were kept once TCRdb had trimmed the public reads at Q25 with fastp and called clones with MiXCR. Rows are unified per CDR3 protein, each entry keeping the most common DNA and genes. Present in this sample are under 200,000 distinct CDR3 sequences, around 42% of which were seen just once. 5% to 5.5% of the sample rests with the top ten. Input material: glioma tissue, nonneoplastic brain tissue, or PBMCs (not recorded which). Source of these receptors: a human donor with low-grade glioma or glioblastoma, undergoing nonglioma brain surgery, or in good health (not recorded which).

This clonotype was found a few times. The chain joins TRBV2 to TRBJ1-2; no definite D call. Germline V gene sequence: CDR1 SNHLY, CDR2 FYNNEI. The CDR3 is made up of 13 amino acids. Trimming pared 8 bases from V and 0 bases from J, leaving 10 bases between. The CDR3 here is CASERSANYGYTF. The DNA for the CDR3 is TGTGCCAGCGAAAGGTCTGCTAACTATGGCTACACCTTC.

There are many counts of this clonotype. The chain recombines TRBV18 with TRBJ1-5, with D unresolved. Trimming removed 3 bases from V and 7 bases from J, with 10 bases in between. This CDR3 region has 13 residues. Germline V gene data show CDR1 as KGHSH and CDR2 as LQKENI. CDR3 nucleotides: TGTGCCAGCTCACCTTTGGAGGGACAGCCCCAGCATTTT. Amino acids: CASSPLEGQPQHF.

This clonotype was recorded a few times. A much larger clone differs from this one at a single base, so this may be a read error. The CDR3 spells CANSSRPTEQYF. The DNA for the CDR3 is TGTGCCAACAGCTCTCGCCCCACGGAGCAGTACTTC. V and J are TRBV7-2 and TRBJ2-7; the D is unclear. The CDR3 is 12 residues long. From germline, CDR1 is SGHTA and CDR2 FQGNSA.

The chain is built from TRBV9 and TRBJ1-1, with 9 bases identical to TRBD1. Germline values: CDR1 SGDLS, CDR2 YYNGEE. V lost 3 bases and J lost 1; bases outside the gene matches: 4. CDR3 size: 15 residues. The CDR3 loop is CASSEDRGTNTEAFF. DNA of the CDR3: TGTGCCAGCAGCGAAGACAGGGGGACGAACACTGAAGCTTTCTTT.